The source of this T cell receptor (beta chain) is a study of CD8+ T cells in alopecia areata. Study-level background: Treatment comprised oral tofacitinib, 5 to 10 mg twice daily, in treated patients. Study-level points and caveats: Scalp lesions, especially in alopecia totalis/universalis, had higher clonality than normal scalp.

Trimming removed 5 bases from V and 3 bases from J, with 10 bases in between. The CDR3 is made up of 13 amino acids. The germline CDR1 and CDR2 sequences are MNHEY and SVGAGI. cDNA prepared by RNA extraction and subsequent reverse transcription served as the template for sequencing. Produced via immunoSEQ multiplex PCR; TCRdb's table is partial and in-frame only. The table lists 150,000 to 200,000 clones, over 50% of them singletons. Alopecia areata patients provided lesional scalp punch biopsies and peripheral blood, both collected for the study. This clone appeared a few times. Antigen: not known. The starting material was CD4+ T cells sorted from blood, obtained at week 0. This rearrangement joins TRBV6-5 to TRBJ1-2, with D hard to call. This TCR came from a human donor with alopecia areata. The CDR3 DNA reads TGTGCCAGCAGTCCCTCCGCGGACTATGGCTACACCTTC. Protein product: CASSPSADYGYTF.